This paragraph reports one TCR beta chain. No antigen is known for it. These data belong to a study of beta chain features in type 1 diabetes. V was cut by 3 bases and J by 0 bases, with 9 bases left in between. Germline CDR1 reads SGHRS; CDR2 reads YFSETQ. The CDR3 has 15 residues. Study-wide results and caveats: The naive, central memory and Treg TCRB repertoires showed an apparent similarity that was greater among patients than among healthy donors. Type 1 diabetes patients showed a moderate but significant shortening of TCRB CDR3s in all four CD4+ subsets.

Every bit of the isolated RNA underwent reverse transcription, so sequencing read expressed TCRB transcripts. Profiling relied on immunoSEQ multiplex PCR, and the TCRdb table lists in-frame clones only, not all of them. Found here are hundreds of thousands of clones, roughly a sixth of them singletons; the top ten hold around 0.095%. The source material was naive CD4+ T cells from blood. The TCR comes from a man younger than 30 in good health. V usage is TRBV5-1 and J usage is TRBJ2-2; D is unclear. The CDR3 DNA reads TGCGCCAGCAGCTCCCAATATGCGAACACCGGGGAGCTGTTTTTT. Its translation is CASSSQYANTGELFF. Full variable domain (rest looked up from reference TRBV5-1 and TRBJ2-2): KAGVTQTPRYLIKTRGQQVTLSCSPISGHRSVSWYQQTPGQGLQFLFEYFSETQRNKGNFPGRFSGRQFSNSRSEMNVSTLELGDSALYLCASSSQYANTGELFFGEGSRLTVL.